Given below is one TCR beta chain in context. The sample is drawn from a study of shared clonotypes between healthy human individuals. This table comes from immunoSEQ multiplex PCR, and its TCRdb copy is limited to in-frame clones, with some not included. The table records roughly 2 million clones, approximately 95% of them present only once. The clonotype originates from a man between 18 and 29 years old in good health. Sequencing was carried out using naive CD4+ T cells sorted from blood. Regarding subset: CD45RA+ positively selected.

The CDR3 region is CASSQASGQGATDTQYF. The CDR3, as DNA: TGTGCCAGCAGCCAAGCTTCCGGACAGGGGGCGACAGATACGCAGTATTTT. V usage is TRBV4-2 and J usage is TRBJ2-3, with 11 bases that match TRBD1. The germline V gene encodes CDR1 LGHNA and CDR2 YNFKEQ. V was clipped by 1 base and J by 3 bases; unmatched bases: 6. CDR3 length: 17 amino acids.